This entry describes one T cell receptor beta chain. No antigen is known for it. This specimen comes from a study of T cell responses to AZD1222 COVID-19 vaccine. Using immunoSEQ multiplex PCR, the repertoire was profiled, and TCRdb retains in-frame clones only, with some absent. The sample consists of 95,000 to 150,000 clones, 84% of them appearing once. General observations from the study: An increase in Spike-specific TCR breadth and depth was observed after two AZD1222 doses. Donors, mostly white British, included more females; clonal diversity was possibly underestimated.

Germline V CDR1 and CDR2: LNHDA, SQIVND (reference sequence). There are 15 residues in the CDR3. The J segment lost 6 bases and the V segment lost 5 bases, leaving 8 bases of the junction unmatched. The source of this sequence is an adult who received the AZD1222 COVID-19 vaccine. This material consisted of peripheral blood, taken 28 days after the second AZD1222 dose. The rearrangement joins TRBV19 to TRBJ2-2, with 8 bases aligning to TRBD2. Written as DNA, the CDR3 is TGTGCCAGTAGTTCGGGGGGGTTTCGAGCCGGGGAGCTGTTTTTT. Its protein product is CASSSGGFRAGELFF.